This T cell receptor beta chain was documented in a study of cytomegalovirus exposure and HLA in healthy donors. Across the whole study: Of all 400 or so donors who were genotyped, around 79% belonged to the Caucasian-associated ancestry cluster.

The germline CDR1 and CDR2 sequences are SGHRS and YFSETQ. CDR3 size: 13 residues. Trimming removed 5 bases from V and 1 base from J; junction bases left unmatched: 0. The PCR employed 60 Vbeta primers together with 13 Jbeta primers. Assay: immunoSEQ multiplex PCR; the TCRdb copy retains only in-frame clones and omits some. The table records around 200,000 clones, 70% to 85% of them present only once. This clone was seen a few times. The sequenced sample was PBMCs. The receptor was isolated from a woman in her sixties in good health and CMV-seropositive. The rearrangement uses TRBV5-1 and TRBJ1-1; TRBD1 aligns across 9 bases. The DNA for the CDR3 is TGCGCCAGCAGACAGGGGGCGAACACTGAAGCTTTCTTT. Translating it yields CASRQGANTEAFF.